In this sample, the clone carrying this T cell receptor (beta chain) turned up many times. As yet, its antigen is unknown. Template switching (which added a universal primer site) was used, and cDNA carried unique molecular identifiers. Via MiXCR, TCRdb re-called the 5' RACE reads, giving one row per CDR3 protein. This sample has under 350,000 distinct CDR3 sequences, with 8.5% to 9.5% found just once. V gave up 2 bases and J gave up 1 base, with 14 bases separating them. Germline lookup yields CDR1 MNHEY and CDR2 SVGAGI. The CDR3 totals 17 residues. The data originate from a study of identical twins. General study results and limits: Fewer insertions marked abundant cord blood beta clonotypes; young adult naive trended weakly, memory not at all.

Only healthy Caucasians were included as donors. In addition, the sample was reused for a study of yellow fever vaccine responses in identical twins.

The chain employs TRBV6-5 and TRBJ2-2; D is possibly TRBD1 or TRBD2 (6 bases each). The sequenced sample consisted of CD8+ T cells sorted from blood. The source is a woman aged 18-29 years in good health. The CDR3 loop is CASSYTLGGQNTGELFF. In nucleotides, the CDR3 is TGTGCCAGCAGTTACACCCTAGGGGGGCAGAACACCGGGGAGCTGTTTTTT.